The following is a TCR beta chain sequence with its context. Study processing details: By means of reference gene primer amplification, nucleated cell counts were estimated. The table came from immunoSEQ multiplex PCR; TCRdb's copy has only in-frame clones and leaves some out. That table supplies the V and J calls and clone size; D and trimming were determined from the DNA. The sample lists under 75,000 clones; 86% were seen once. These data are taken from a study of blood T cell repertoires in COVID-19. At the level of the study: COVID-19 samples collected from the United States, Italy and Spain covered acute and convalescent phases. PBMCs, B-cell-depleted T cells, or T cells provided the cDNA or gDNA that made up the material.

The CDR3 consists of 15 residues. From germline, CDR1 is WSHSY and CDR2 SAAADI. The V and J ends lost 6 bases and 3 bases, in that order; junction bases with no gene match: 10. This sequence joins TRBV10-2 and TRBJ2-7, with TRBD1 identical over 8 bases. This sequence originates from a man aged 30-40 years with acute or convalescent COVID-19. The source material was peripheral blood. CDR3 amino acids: CASREPGTGFYEQYF. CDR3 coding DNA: TGCGCCAGCAGGGAACCCGGGACAGGATTCTACGAGCAGTACTTC.